What follows are 7 T cell receptor beta chains derived from one specimen sequenced in a study of cytotoxic CD8 clonotypes in ibrutinib-treated CLL (dated by TCRdb to 2020 to 2022). The library was made by the immunoSEQ multiplex PCR assay. The clones in this table, taken by TCRdb from immuneACCESS, are in-frame only. Not every clone is retained; where verified, under half of the shortfall comes from an unresolved V gene, and the cause of the rest is unknown. The sample table contains roughly 160,000 clones; only one count was recorded for 84% of them. The ten largest clonotypes hold less than 6% of the sample. The sample's time point, from its label and the paper: approximately 25 months on ibrutinib. This material consisted of PBMCs, taken after 24 months of ibrutinib treatment. These receptors were obtained from a human donor with chronic lymphocytic leukemia.

The chain employs TRBV5-1 and TRBJ2-7; 8 bases match TRBD1. The CDR3 sequence is 16 residues long. Germline loops: CDR1 SGHRS, CDR2 YFSETQ. The V and J ends lost 4 bases and 2 bases, in that order; junction bases with no gene match: 11. DNA for the CDR3: TGCGCCAGCAGCCTCGGGACAGGTCCCGTCGCCTACGAGCAGTACTTC. This sequence encodes CASSLGTGPVAYEQYF. Filled out from reference TRBV5-1 and TRBJ2-7, the complete variable domain reads KAGVTQTPRYLIKTRGQQVTLSCSPISGHRSVSWYQQTPGQGLQFLFEYFSETQRNKGNFPGRFSGRQFSNSRSEMNVSTLELGDSALYLCASSLGTGPVAYEQYFGPGTRLTVT.

This chain links TRBV7-2 with TRBJ1-4, with D tentatively TRBD1 (5 bases). The CDR3 sequence is 14 residues long. V lost 3 bases, J lost 7 bases, and 12 bases lay in between. Germline V gives CDR1 SGHTA, CDR2 FQGNSA. This CDR3 reads CASSFGGASEKLFF. For the CDR3, the DNA is TGTGCCAGCAGCTTCGGAGGGGCGAGTGAAAAACTGTTTTTT.

The chain carries TRBV11-2 and TRBJ2-2; 8 positions match TRBD1. The CDR3 runs to 14 residues. The junction had 6 bases not matched to a gene; V was cut back by 5 bases and J by 7 bases. Germline loops: CDR1 SGHAT, CDR2 FQNNGV. CDR3 nucleotides: TGTGCCAGCAGCCCGACAGGGGTGGGCGGGGAGCTGTTTTTT. It specifies CASSPTGVGGELFF. The full variable domain, rest sourced from reference TRBV11-2 and TRBJ2-2, is EAGVAQSPRYKIIEKRQSVAFWCNPISGHATLYWYQQILGQGPKLLIQFQNNGVVDDSQLPKDRFSAERLKGVDSTLKIQPAKLEDSAVYLCASSPTGVGGELFFGEGSRLTVL.

This clone was seen only once. The chain joins TRBV2 to TRBJ2-7; no clear D. Trimming removed 6 bases at V and 3 bases at J, with 12 bases between. The CDR3 runs 13 residues. CDR1 is SNHLY, CDR2 FYNNEI, per germline. The CDR3 sequence is CASSGSLDYEQYF. CDR3 coding DNA: TGTGCCAGCAGCGGATCGCTAGACTACGAGCAGTACTTC. Full variable domain (missing parts from reference TRBV2 and TRBJ2-7): EPEVTQTPSHQVTQMGQEVILRCVPISNHLYFYWYRQILGQKVEFLVSFYNNEISEKSEIFDDQFSVERPDGSNFTLKIRSTKLEDSAMYFCASSGSLDYEQYFGPGTRLTVT.

The chain is built from TRBV18 and TRBJ1-1; 8 nucleotides line up with TRBD1. Germline trimming cut 5 bases from V and 2 bases from J; bases unmatched to any gene: 4. This CDR3 contains 14 residues. Germline CDR1 KGHSH, CDR2 LQKENI. For the CDR3, the DNA is TGTGCCAGCTCAGCAGGGGGCATAAACACTGAAGCTTTCTTT. This translates into CASSAGGINTEAFF.

The chain uses TRBV18 and TRBJ2-1, with 7 bases matching TRBD1. Germline values: CDR1 KGHSH, CDR2 LQKENI. The V and J ends lost 0 bases and 2 bases, in that order; junction bases with no gene match: 4. This CDR3 spans 16 amino acids. The CDR3 sequence is CASSPPHRGAYNEQFF. DNA of the CDR3: TGTGCCAGCTCACCACCCCACAGGGGAGCCTACAATGAGCAGTTCTTC.

The chain recombines TRBV30 with TRBJ1-1; 9 nucleotides line up with TRBD1. The germline V gene encodes CDR1 GTSNPN and CDR2 SVGIG (reference sequence). V was clipped by 2 bases and J by 8 bases; unmatched bases: 6. CDR3 length: 13 amino acids. Written as DNA, the CDR3 is TGTGCCTGGAGTCCTGACAGGGGGGGAGAAGCTTTCTTT. Translation: CAWSPDRGGEAFF.